Listed below are T cell receptor beta chains from one sample, sequenced in a study of cytotoxic CD8 clonotypes in ibrutinib-treated CLL. Only in-frame clones appear in the TCRdb table, and some are missing; sequencing was by immunoSEQ multiplex PCR. Altogether approximately 92,000 clones are present, roughly three quarters being singletons, with the ten largest covering 20% to 25%. Sequenced material: PBMCs, taken after 24 months of ibrutinib treatment. All receptors derive from a human donor with chronic lymphocytic leukemia. The conserved cysteine and the conserved F or W are not part of the CDR3 here. Fields, in order: V gene, CDR3 protein.

TRBV27,ASSLSVVPGELF
TRBV4-3,ASSQVPISYNEQF
TRBV5-6,ASSLSGLLAGGPRDTQY
TRBV23-1,ASSHIREQY
TRBV7-9,ASSLISEQY
TRBV10-3,AISDPGQGTGNTIY
TRBV18,ASSPSRTTYEQY
TRBV28,ASSSAQPGANVLT
TRBV18,ASSPSGPHFPNEQY
TRBV29-1,SASSGGFNQPQH
TRBV30,AWSPGQINQPQH
TRBV28,ASSLYAEQF
TRBV7-9,ASSYGTGAEKLF
TRBV7-9,ASSLGGYSGANVLT
TRBV11-2,ASSLGAAGGTQETQY
TRBV28,ASSRQGIWPQH